One sample yielded the 25 T cell receptor beta chains listed below, sequenced in a study of response to subunit inactivated influenza vaccine. TCRdb reprocessed the RT-PCR reads with MiXCR, giving one entry per CDR3 protein. The sample includes more than 700,000 distinct CDR3 sequences, 21% of them seen just once. The sequencing here drew on PBMCs from blood, taken 4 to 6 days after vaccination. The receptors were sampled from a man aged 50-60 years who received an inactivated influenza vaccine.

This clonotype was observed a handful of times. The chain carries TRBV20-1 and TRBJ2-7; 9 positions match TRBD1. CDR1 is DFQATT, CDR2 SNEGSKA, per germline (reference sequence). V shed 4 bases and J 3 bases; nucleotides not matched to a gene: 7. This CDR3 is 14 amino acids long. This CDR3 is CSAIPGQGLYEQYF. CDR3 sequence (DNA): TGCAGTGCTATCCCGGGACAGGGCCTCTACGAGCAGTACTTC.

This chain links TRBV7-9 with TRBJ2-3; 9 bases fit TRBD2. V trimming: 5 bases; J trimming: 4 bases; junction bases outside the gene matches: 7. The germline V gene has CDR1 SEHNR and CDR2 FQNEAQ (reference sequence). This CDR3 has 15 amino acids. The DNA of the CDR3 is TGTGCCAGCAGCGTACTCGTAGCGGGAGCAGATACGCAGTATTTT. Translating gives CASSVLVAGADTQYF.

The count of this clonotype is one. The genes are TRBV20-1 and TRBJ2-7; D might be TRBD1 (6 bases). V dropped 3 bases and J dropped 1 base, with 13 bases sitting between them. Germline lookup yields CDR1 DFQATT and CDR2 SNEGSKA (reference sequence). This CDR3 is 14 amino acids long. CDR3 region: CSARGRGDSYEQYF. The CDR3 region has the DNA TGCAGTGCTAGGGGCAGGGGTGATTCCTACGAGCAGTACTTC.

This chain links TRBV11-1 with TRBJ2-7; 8 bases match TRBD1. CDR3 size: 17 residues. The germline gives CDR1 SGHAT, CDR2 FQDESV (reference sequence). Unmatched junction bases numbered 20, after V lost 8 bases and J lost 5 bases. CDR3 nucleotide sequence: TGTGCCAGCGGTACCGGGACAGGCAACCCAATCTGGGACGAGCAGTACTTC. Protein product: CASGTGTGNPIWDEQYF.

This clonotype appeared a few times. The genes are TRBV28 and TRBJ1-1; the D is unclear. The length of the CDR3 is 12 residues. V lost 2 bases, J lost 11 bases, and 12 bases lay in between. In germline, CDR1 is MDHEN, CDR2 SYDVKM. CDR3: CASSLKRVGAFF. The CDR3 nucleotides are TGTGCCAGCAGTTTAAAGAGGGTGGGGGCTTTCTTT.

This clonotype has only a few counts. The chain joins TRBV29-1 to TRBJ1-1; 9 nucleotides line up with TRBD1. Trimming took 6 bases from V and 5 from J; bases not matched to a gene: 7. The germline CDR1 and CDR2 sequences are SQVTM and ANQGSEA. The CDR3 covers 13 residues. CDR3 DNA sequence: TGCAGCGTGGGACAGGGTGGGGGAACTGAAGCTTTCTTT. Translation: CSVGQGGGTEAFF. Together with reference TRBV29-1 and TRBJ1-1, the CDR3 gives the full variable domain: SAVISQKPSRDICQRGTSLTIQCQVDSQVTMMFWYRQQPGQSLTLIATANQGSEATYESGFVIDKFPISRPNLTFSTLTVSNMSPEDSSIYLCSVGQGGGTEAFFGQGTRLTVV.

This clonotype was seen ten or more times. This chain links TRBV20-1 with TRBJ2-3, with 13 bases that match TRBD2. The J segment lost 6 bases and the V segment lost 6 bases, leaving 12 bases of the junction unmatched. Germline V gene sequence: CDR1 DFQATT, CDR2 SNEGSKA (reference sequence). The CDR3 loop spans 16 amino acids. Here the CDR3 reads CSAPGLAGYVSDTQYF. The CDR3 DNA reads TGCAGTGCCCCGGGACTAGCGGGATATGTATCGGATACGCAGTATTTT.

V gene TRBV28 combines with J gene TRBJ2-2, with D perhaps TRBD1 (5 bases). V lost 4 bases to trimming and J lost 0 bases, with 15 bases between them. Germline CDR1 reads MDHEN; CDR2 reads SYDVKM. CDR3 size: 17 residues. The CDR3 DNA is TGTGCCAGCAGTTCCCGCTTACTGGGGCCGAACACCGGGGAGCTGTTTTTT. It encodes CASSSRLLGPNTGELFF.

This clonotype came up a few times. The CDR3 sequence: CASSELRFTEETQYF. CDR3 DNA: TGTGCCAGCAGTGAATTGCGGTTCACGGAGGAGACCCAGTACTTC. The gene calls are TRBV25-1 and TRBJ2-5; D gene unclear. This CDR3 has 15 residues. Germline V gene data show CDR1 as MGHDK and CDR2 as SYGVNS. Trimming stripped 1 base from V and 5 bases from J, with 14 bases between.

CDR3 bases: TGCAGTGCTGACCGGGACAGAGGCGAGCAGTACTTC. Its translation: CSADRDRGEQYF. The chain combines TRBV20-1 with TRBJ2-7, with TRBD1 matching 7 bases. The J segment lost 6 bases and the V segment lost 5 bases, leaving 7 bases of the junction unmatched. The germline V gene encodes CDR1 DFQATT and CDR2 SNEGSKA (reference sequence). This CDR3 contains 12 residues.

This clonotype has more than one count but fewer than ten. This chain joins TRBV9 and TRBJ2-1, with TRBD2 as a possible D gene (5 bases). The germline gives CDR1 SGDLS, CDR2 YYNGEE. This CDR3 has 14 amino acids. The germline V and J ends were trimmed by 0 bases and 2 bases, with 6 bases remaining between them. CDR3 DNA sequence: TGTGCCAGCAGCGTAGCCGGGGCCTACAATGAGCAGTTCTTC. Amino acids: CASSVAGAYNEQFF.

This clonotype occurred a few times. This rearrangement joins TRBV2 to TRBJ2-4; D is perhaps TRBD1 or TRBD2 (5 bases each). The CDR3 loop spans 15 amino acids. The germline CDR1 and CDR2 sequences are SNHLY and FYNNEI. Trimming removed 1 base from V and 6 bases from J, with 13 bases in between. The CDR3 DNA reads TGTGCCAGCAGTGAAGATCATGGGACGTCAAACATTCAGTACTTC. Residues: CASSEDHGTSNIQYF.

The chain employs TRBV4-3 and TRBJ2-1; no firm D call. With 0 bases removed from V and 9 bases from J, the gap between germline ends came to 9 bases. The CDR3 loop spans 13 amino acids. The germline V gene encodes CDR1 LGHNA and CDR2 YSLEER. CDR3 coding DNA: TGCGCCAGCAGCCAAGATTTCGGGCTTGAGCAGTTCTTC. Translation: CASSQDFGLEQFF.

This clonotype has just a few counts. CDR3 protein: CAISPSRGGTDTQYF. DNA for the CDR3: TGTGCCATCAGCCCTAGTCGGGGCGGGACAGATACGCAGTATTTT. The chain employs TRBV10-3 and TRBJ2-3; D might be TRBD1 or TRBD2, each matching 5 bases. Trimming took off 6 bases at V and 3 bases at J, with 16 bases between the two ends. This CDR3 comprises 15 residues. Germline loops: CDR1 ENHRY, CDR2 SYGVKD.

There are a few counts of this clonotype. The V gene is TRBV6-1, the J gene TRBJ1-4; D unresolved. Germline V gene data show CDR1 as MNHNS and CDR2 as SASEGT. The CDR3 has 10 amino acids. CDR3 protein: CGSLGEKLFF. CDR3 nucleotides: TGTGGATCGTTGGGTGAAAAACTGTTTTTT.

This chain links TRBV20-1 with TRBJ2-1, with 8 bases identical to TRBD2. From germline, CDR1 is DFQATT and CDR2 SNEGSKA (reference sequence). The V and J ends lost 1 base and 8 bases, in that order; junction bases with no gene match: 10. CDR3 length equals 15 residues. The DNA of the CDR3 is TGCAGTGCTAGAGGTGGGGGCGGGAGGTTCTATGAGCAGTTCTTC. Amino acid sequence: CSARGGGGRFYEQFF.

The table lists this clonotype with a few counts. This chain uses TRBV20-1 with TRBJ2-1; D ambiguous. The V end was cut by 1 base, the J end by 6 bases, with 7 bases between. The CDR3 sequence is 12 residues long. Germline assignment: CDR1 DFQATT and CDR2 SNEGSKA (reference sequence). The CDR3 protein is CSARGQSNEQFF. CDR3 DNA: TGCAGTGCTAGAGGGCAGAGCAATGAGCAGTTCTTC.

The rearrangement links TRBV14 to TRBJ1-2; no definite D call. The CDR3 runs to 12 residues. Between the trimmed V and J ends, which lost 1 base and 4 bases, there was a span of 4 bases. Germline CDR1 is SGHDN and CDR2 is FVKESK. Written as DNA, the CDR3 is TGTGCCAGCAGCCAAGCCCTCTATGGCTACACCTTC. It encodes CASSQALYGYTF.

Note on this clonotype: It may be a read error: a sequence one base away is much more abundant. The rearrangement joins TRBV28 to TRBJ2-7; D ambiguous. The CDR3 extends over 11 amino acids. Trimming removed 6 bases at V and 3 bases at J, with 6 bases between. Germline CDR1 MDHEN, CDR2 SYDVKM. CDR3 sequence: CASRADYEQYF. The CDR3, as DNA: TGTGCCAGCAGGGCGGACTACGAGCAGTACTTC.

This clonotype showed up just a few times. The rearrangement uses TRBV5-1 and TRBJ2-1; maybe TRBD1 (6 bases). Germline-derived CDR1 and CDR2 are SGHRS and YFSETQ. The CDR3 is 15 residues long. Trimming stripped 4 bases from V and 5 bases from J, with 16 bases between. CDR3 amino acids: CASSPRIQGNNEQFF. Here the CDR3 DNA reads TGCGCCAGCAGCCCCAGGATCCAGGGGAACAATGAGCAGTTCTTC.

The chain uses TRBV6-1 and TRBJ1-5, with D perhaps TRBD1 (5 bases). There are 14 residues in the CDR3. V was pared by 10 bases and J by 7 bases, with 20 bases between. Germline V gene lookup returns CDR1 MNHNS and CDR2 SASEGT. This chain's CDR3 is CATAPGGGWQPQHF. The DNA of the CDR3 is TGTGCCACTGCGCCGGGGGGAGGGTGGCAGCCCCAGCATTTT.

The chain carries TRBV20-1 and TRBJ1-5; D gene uncertain. Germline CDR1 reads DFQATT; CDR2 reads SNEGSKA (reference sequence). The length of the CDR3 is 14 residues. Trimming took 3 bases from V and 3 from J, leaving 12 bases between them. The CDR3 spells CSASSQSSNQPQHF. In DNA form, the CDR3 reads TGCAGTGCTAGCAGTCAGAGTTCCAATCAGCCCCAGCATTTT.

This clonotype was picked up a small number of times. The V and J genes are TRBV15 and TRBJ2-1; D may match TRBD1 or TRBD2 (5 bases each). V lost 0 bases and J 0 bases, leaving 12 bases between the germline ends. This CDR3 is 17 amino acids long. CDR1 is LNHNV, CDR2 YYDKDF, per germline (reference sequence). The CDR3 DNA reads as TGTGCCACCAGCAGAGATCCTAAGGGGAGCTCCTACAATGAGCAGTTCTTC. Residues: CATSRDPKGSSYNEQFF.

The table lists this clonotype with a few counts. The rearrangement links TRBV29-1 to TRBJ2-1; either TRBD1 or TRBD2 may supply D (5 bases each). The CDR3 spans 13 residues. Per germline, CDR1 SQVTM and CDR2 ANQGSEA. The V end was cut by 3 bases, the J end by 7 bases, with 13 bases between. In DNA form, the CDR3 reads TGCAGCGTTGAGAGGGCACAGGCAAATGAGCAGTTCTTC. It translates to CSVERAQANEQFF.

To note about this clonotype: As the CDR3 is not closed by the conserved phenylalanine or tryptophan, this likely results from a read error. No DNA is shown, since the ends of the CDR3 on it are uncertain; the CDR3 is the one TCRdb lists. This chain joins TRBV30 and TRBJ1-1; the D segment call TRBD1 is taken from the table without a DNA check. The length of the CDR3 is 12 amino acids, counting both ends. Germline V gene lookup returns CDR1 GTSNPN and CDR2 SVGIG (reference sequence). The CDR3 protein is CAWSEVVGAPWG.